This T cell receptor (beta chain) originates from a study of T cells in Graves' hyperthyroidism and ophthalmopathy. TCR beta CDR3 regions were amplified from RNA. The TCR CDR3 was amplified in a first-round RT-PCR using the HTBI primer set. TCRdb redid the calling of the multiplex PCR reads with MiXCR, one entry per CDR3 protein. There are 690,000 or so distinct CDR3 sequences in the sample; roughly a sixth occur only once, and around 15% lies in the top ten. Using around 10 ml of fresh peripheral blood, PBMCs were prepared. Germline V gene data show CDR1 as MNHEY and CDR2 as SVGEGT. The V gene lost 2 bases and the J gene lost 3 bases, with 13 bases spanning the gap. This CDR3 comprises 15 residues. This clonotype showed up just a few times.

The V call is TRBV6-2 or TRBV6-3, the J call TRBJ1-2, with D unclear. The origin of this receptor is a woman in her forties or fifties with Graves' hyperthyroidism that later progressed to Graves' ophthalmopathy. Sample: blood. CDR3 region: CASSYGQIAYYGYTF. The DNA for the CDR3 is TGTGCCAGCAGTTACGGGCAGATTGCCTACTATGGCTACACCTTC.